The 11 T cell receptor beta chains given below trace back to one sample, sequenced in a study of cytomegalovirus exposure and HLA in healthy donors. PCR involved 60 Vbeta and 13 Jbeta primers. Clones were sequenced by immunoSEQ multiplex PCR, and TCRdb holds only the in-frame ones, with some missing. The sample has tens of thousands of clones. The sequenced material came from PBMCs. All receptors come from a man aged 35 to 55 in good health and CMV-seronegative.

The chain couples TRBV4-2 to TRBJ2-7; a weak D match, TRBD2 (5 bases). The CDR3 covers 18 residues. Germline V gene lookup returns CDR1 LGHNA and CDR2 YNFKEQ. The germline V and J ends were trimmed by 3 bases and 0 bases, with 21 bases remaining between them. The CDR3, as DNA: TGTGCCAGCAGCCAGGTAACCCGAGGGCCGCGTCGCTCCTACGAGCAGTACTTC. This encodes CASSQVTRGPRRSYEQYF.

The chain is built from TRBV6-4 and TRBJ1-2; D might be TRBD1 (5 bases). The V gene's germline CDR1 is MRHNA and CDR2 SNTAGT. This CDR3 spans 15 amino acids. V lost 4 bases to trimming and J lost 1 base, with 13 bases between them. CDR3 DNA sequence: TGTGCCAGCAGTGCGTTCGCAGGGTATAACTATGGCTACACCTTC. Residues: CASSAFAGYNYGYTF.

V and J are TRBV20-1 and TRBJ2-1, with 9 bases that match TRBD2. The length of the CDR3 is 10 residues. Germline V gene lookup returns CDR1 DFQATT and CDR2 SNEGSKA (reference sequence). With 6 bases clipped from V and 12 bases from J, the junction kept 3 bases outside the gene matches. Here the CDR3 reads CSAWREGQFF. The CDR3 nucleotides are TGCAGTGCCTGGCGGGAGGGGCAGTTCTTC.

The genes are TRBV11-3 and TRBJ2-1; TRBD2 matches 14 bases. The CDR3 length is 16 residues. Germline V gives CDR1 SGHNT, CDR2 YENEEA. With V trimmed by 5 bases and J by 9 bases, 9 bases remained unmatched. The DNA for the CDR3 is TGTGCCAGCAGCCCTTCCGGGACTAGCGGGGGCGGTGAGCAGTTCTTC. It specifies CASSPSGTSGGGEQFF.

The CDR3 DNA is TGCGCCAGCAGCACGGGACTAGCGGGAGAAGGGGAGCAGTTCTTC. Translating gives CASSTGLAGEGEQFF. This chain connects TRBV5-1 to TRBJ2-1; TRBD2 aligns across 14 bases. The V gene end was trimmed by 4 bases and the J gene end by 10 bases; junction bases not matched to a gene: 7. There are 15 residues in the CDR3. The germline gives CDR1 SGHRS, CDR2 YFSETQ. The whole variable domain, remainder taken from reference TRBV5-1 and TRBJ2-1, is KAGVTQTPRYLIKTRGQQVTLSCSPISGHRSVSWYQQTPGQGLQFLFEYFSETQRNKGNFPGRFSGRQFSNSRSEMNVSTLELGDSALYLCASSTGLAGEGEQFFGPGTRLTVL.

The rearrangement links TRBV7-9 to TRBJ1-5; D uncertain. Looked up from germline, CDR1 is SEHNR and CDR2 is FQNEAQ (reference sequence). The CDR3 loop spans 12 amino acids. V lost 8 bases to trimming and J lost 5 bases, with 10 bases between them. The CDR3 bases are TGTGCCAGCTCTCTAGGAGATCAGCCCCAGCATTTT. Encoded protein: CASSLGDQPQHF.

The chain joins TRBV5-5 to TRBJ2-7; D ambiguous. Germline V gene data show CDR1 as SGHKS and CDR2 as YYEKEE (reference sequence). The V end was cut by 3 bases, the J end by 1 base, with 2 bases between. The CDR3 contains 11 residues. The chain's CDR3 is CASSSSYEQYF. DNA of the CDR3: TGTGCCAGCAGCTCTTCCTACGAGCAGTACTTC.

The chain combines TRBV5-1 with TRBJ1-3; 9 bases map to TRBD1. Looked up from germline, CDR1 is SGHRS and CDR2 is YFSETQ. Germline trimming cut 5 bases from V and 4 bases from J; bases unmatched to any gene: 7. The CDR3 has 15 residues. The CDR3 spells CASRPGTGYGNTIYF. DNA of the CDR3: TGCGCCAGCAGGCCCGGGACAGGGTACGGAAACACCATATATTTT. The variable domain in full, completed from reference TRBV5-1 and TRBJ1-3, reads KAGVTQTPRYLIKTRGQQVTLSCSPISGHRSVSWYQQTPGQGLQFLFEYFSETQRNKGNFPGRFSGRQFSNSRSEMNVSTLELGDSALYLCASRPGTGYGNTIYFGEGSWLTVV.

The rearrangement links TRBV5-1 to TRBJ2-1; D perhaps matches TRBD2 (5 bases). Germline-derived CDR1 and CDR2 are SGHRS and YFSETQ. The CDR3 covers 14 residues. V was cut by 0 bases and J by 6 bases, with 10 bases left in between. CDR3 DNA: TGCGCCAGCAGCTTGGATCCTAGCTCCAATGAGCAGTTCTTC. Amino acids: CASSLDPSSNEQFF.

The gene calls are TRBV4-2 and TRBJ1-5; 7 bases agree with TRBD1. After removal of 0 bases from V and 4 bases from J, the junction contained 6 bases not matched to a gene. The CDR3 extends over 16 amino acids. The germline gives CDR1 LGHNA, CDR2 YNFKEQ. Here the CDR3 reads CASSQEEGQQNQPQHF. CDR3 bases: TGTGCCAGCAGCCAAGAAGAGGGACAGCAAAATCAGCCCCAGCATTTT.

The chain is built from TRBV10-3 and TRBJ2-7; 11 bases are shared with TRBD1. The V segment lost 8 bases and the J segment 6 bases; nucleotides outside the gene matches: 3. Germline loops: CDR1 ENHRY, CDR2 SYGVKD. This CDR3 region has 12 residues. The CDR3: CAIGGTGGEQYF. Written as DNA, the CDR3 is TGTGCCATCGGAGGGACAGGGGGCGAGCAGTACTTC.